Included here is one TCR beta chain sequence, with context. What it binds is unknown. The method was immunoSEQ multiplex PCR; TCRdb's version includes in-frame clones alone and lacks a portion of them. Among a few hundred thousand clones listed, over 80% were seen once. The CDR3 extends over 15 amino acids. V was trimmed by 2 bases and J by 1 base, leaving 9 bases between them. Germline V gene lookup returns CDR1 SGHAT and CDR2 FQNNGV. The record originates from a study of cytomegalovirus exposure and HLA in healthy donors. Study overall: In a later analysis, the 120 or so validation repertoires were reported to have used the same platform as the 600 to 800 first-cohort repertoires.

The donors were members of the validation cohort comprising over a hundred subjects, separate from the approximately 670-subject first cohort. Whole-study results and caveats: Subsequent analysis showed first-cohort TCR clusters tending to co-occur in over a hundred validation repertoires.

The TCR comes from a woman under 30 in good health and CMV-seronegative. The gene calls are TRBV11-2 and TRBJ1-3; D possibly corresponds to TRBD1 (5 bases). The sequenced material came from PBMCs. Here the CDR3 reads CASSLRGSSGNTIYF. CDR3 nucleotide sequence: TGTGCCAGCAGCTTACGGGGGTCTTCTGGAAACACCATATATTTT.